This T cell receptor (beta chain) was recorded in a study of blood T cell repertoires in COVID-19. Study details: Some COVID-19 samples were acute and others convalescent; all came from the United States, Italy and Spain.

Germline values: CDR1 SGHRS, CDR2 YFSETQ. The CDR3 has 16 amino acids. V lost 3 bases, J lost 4 bases, and 8 bases stayed unmatched. Using immunoSEQ multiplex PCR, the repertoire was profiled, and TCRdb retains in-frame clones only, with some absent. The sample consists of about 160,000 clones, over 80% of them appearing once. The V gene is TRBV5-1, the J gene TRBJ1-4; 8 bases are shared with TRBD1. This TCR came from a man aged 30-40 years with COVID-19, enrolled during active disease. The sequenced sample consisted of peripheral blood. This chain's CDR3 is CASSSGQGPLNEKLFF. CDR3 bases: TGCGCCAGCAGCTCCGGACAGGGCCCCCTTAATGAAAAACTGTTTTTT.